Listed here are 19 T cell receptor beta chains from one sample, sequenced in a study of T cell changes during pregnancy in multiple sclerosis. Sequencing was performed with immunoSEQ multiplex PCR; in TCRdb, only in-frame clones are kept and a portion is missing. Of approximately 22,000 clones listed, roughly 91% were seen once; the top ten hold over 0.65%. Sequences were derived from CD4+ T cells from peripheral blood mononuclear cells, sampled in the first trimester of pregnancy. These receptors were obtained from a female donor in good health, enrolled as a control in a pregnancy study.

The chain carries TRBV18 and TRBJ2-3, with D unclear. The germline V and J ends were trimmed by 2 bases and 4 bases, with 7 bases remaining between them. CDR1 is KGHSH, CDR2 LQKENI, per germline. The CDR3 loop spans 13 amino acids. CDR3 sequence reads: CASSPGLADTQYF. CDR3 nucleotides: TGTGCCAGCTCACCAGGGCTGGCAGATACGCAGTATTTT.

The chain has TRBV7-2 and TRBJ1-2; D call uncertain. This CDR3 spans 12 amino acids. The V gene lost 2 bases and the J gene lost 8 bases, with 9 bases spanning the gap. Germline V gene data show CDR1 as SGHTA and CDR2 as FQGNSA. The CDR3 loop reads CASSLPGEGYTF. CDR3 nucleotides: TGTGCCAGCAGCTTACCCGGAGAGGGCTACACCTTC.

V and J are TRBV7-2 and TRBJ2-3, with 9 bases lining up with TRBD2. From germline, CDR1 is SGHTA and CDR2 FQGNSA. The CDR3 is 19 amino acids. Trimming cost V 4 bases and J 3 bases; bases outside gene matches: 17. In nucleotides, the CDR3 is TGTGCCAGCAGCTCCAAACCGGGACTACTAGCGGGTGGGACAGATACGCAGTATTTT. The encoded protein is CASSSKPGLLAGGTDTQYF.

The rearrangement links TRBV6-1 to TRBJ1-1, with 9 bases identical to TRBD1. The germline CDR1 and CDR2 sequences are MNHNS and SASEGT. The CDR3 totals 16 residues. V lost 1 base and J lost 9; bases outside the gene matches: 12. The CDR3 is CASSEVGPRTGEKAFF. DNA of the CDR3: TGTGCCAGCAGTGAAGTAGGACCGAGGACAGGGGAGAAAGCTTTCTTT.

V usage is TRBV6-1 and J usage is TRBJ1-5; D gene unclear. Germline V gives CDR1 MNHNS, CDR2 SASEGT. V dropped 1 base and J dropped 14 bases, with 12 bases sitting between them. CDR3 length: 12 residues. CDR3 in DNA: TGTGCCAGCAGTGAAGAACTCCCCTTTGAGCATTTT. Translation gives CASSEELPFEHF.

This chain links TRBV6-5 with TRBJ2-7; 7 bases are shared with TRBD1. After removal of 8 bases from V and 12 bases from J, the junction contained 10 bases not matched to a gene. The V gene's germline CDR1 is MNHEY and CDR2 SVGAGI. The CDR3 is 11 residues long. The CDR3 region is CASSTADRRYF. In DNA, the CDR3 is TGTGCCAGCTCTACCGCGGACAGGCGGTACTTC.

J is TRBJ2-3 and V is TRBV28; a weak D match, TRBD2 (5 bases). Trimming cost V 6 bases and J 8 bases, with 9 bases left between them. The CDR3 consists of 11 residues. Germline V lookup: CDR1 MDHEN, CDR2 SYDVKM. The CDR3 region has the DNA TGTGCCAGCAGCGTGGCGGGTACGCAGTATTTT. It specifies CASSVAGTQYF.

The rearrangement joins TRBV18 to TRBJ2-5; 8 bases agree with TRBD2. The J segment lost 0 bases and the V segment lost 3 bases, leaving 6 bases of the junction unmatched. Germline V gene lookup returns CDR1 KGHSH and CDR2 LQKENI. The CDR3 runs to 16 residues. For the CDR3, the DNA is TGTGCCAGCTCACCGGGGGGGACTAGTAACCAAGAGACCCAGTACTTC. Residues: CASSPGGTSNQETQYF.

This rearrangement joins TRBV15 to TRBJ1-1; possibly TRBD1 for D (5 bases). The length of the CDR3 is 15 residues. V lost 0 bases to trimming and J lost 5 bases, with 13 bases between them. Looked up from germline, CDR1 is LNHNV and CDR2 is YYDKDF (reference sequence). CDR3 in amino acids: CATSRDRRGGTEAFF. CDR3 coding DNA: TGTGCCACCAGCAGAGATCGACGGGGGGGAACTGAAGCTTTCTTT.

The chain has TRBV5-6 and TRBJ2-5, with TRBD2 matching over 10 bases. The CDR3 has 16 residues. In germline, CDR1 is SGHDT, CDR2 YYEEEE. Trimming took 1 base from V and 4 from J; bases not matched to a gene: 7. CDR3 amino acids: CASSLRESGGAETQYF. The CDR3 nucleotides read TGTGCCAGCAGCTTGAGGGAGAGCGGGGGGGCAGAGACCCAGTACTTC.

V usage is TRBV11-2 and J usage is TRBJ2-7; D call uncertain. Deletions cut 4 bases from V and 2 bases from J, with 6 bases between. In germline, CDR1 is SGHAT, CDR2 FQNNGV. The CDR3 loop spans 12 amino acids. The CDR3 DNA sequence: TGTGCCAGCAGCTCCACTCCCTACGAGCAGTACTTC. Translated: CASSSTPYEQYF.

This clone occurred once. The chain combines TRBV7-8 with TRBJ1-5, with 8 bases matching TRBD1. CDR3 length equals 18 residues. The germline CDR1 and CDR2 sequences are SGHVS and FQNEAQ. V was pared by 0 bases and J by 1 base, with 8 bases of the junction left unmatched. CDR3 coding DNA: TGTGCCAGCAGCTTAGCACCCCAGGGGGCGGGGAGCAATCAGCCCCAGCATTTT. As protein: CASSLAPQGAGSNQPQHF.

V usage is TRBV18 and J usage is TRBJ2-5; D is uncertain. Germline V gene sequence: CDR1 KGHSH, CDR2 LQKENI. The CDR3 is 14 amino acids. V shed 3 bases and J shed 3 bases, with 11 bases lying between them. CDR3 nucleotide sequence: TGTGCCAGCTCACCCCGCTCCCGGGAAGAGACCCAGTACTTC. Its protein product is CASSPRSREETQYF.

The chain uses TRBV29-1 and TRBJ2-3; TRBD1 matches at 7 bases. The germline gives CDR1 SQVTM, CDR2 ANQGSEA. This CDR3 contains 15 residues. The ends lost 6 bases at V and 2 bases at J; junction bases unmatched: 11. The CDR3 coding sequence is TGCAGCGTCGCGACAGGGCGCCCCACCACAGATACGCAGTATTTT. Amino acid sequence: CSVATGRPTTDTQYF.

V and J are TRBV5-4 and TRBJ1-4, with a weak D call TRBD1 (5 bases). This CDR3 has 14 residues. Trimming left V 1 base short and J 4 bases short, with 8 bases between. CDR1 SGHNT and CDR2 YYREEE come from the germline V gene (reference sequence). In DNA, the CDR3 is TGTGCCAGCAGCTTGACAGGCCTTAATGAAAAACTGTTTTTT. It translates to CASSLTGLNEKLFF.

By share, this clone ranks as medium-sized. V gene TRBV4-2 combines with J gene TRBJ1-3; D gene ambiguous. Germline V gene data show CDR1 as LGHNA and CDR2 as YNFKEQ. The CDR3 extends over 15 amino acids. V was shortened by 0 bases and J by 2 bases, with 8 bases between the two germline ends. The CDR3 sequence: CASSQDHLPGNTIYF. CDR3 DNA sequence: TGTGCCAGCAGCCAAGATCACTTGCCTGGAAACACCATATATTTT.

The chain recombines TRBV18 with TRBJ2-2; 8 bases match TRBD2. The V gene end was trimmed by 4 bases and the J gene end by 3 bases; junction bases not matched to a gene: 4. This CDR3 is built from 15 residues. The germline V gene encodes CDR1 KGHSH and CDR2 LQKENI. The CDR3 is CASSRSGGDTGELFF. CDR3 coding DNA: TGTGCCAGCTCACGATCCGGGGGGGACACCGGGGAGCTGTTTTTT.

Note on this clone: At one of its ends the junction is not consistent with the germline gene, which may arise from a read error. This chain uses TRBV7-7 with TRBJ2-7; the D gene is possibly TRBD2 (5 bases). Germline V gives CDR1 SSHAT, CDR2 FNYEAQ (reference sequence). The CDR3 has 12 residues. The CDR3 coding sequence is TGTGCTAGCAGCGCGGACTGTGACGAGCAGTACTTC. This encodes CASSADCDEQYF.

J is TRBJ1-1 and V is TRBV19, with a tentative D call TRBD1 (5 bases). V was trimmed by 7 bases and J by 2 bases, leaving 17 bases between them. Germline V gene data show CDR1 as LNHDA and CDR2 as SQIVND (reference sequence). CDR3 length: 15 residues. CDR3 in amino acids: CASKVAGGGNTEAFF. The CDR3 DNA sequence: TGTGCCAGTAAAGTAGCGGGGGGGGGAAACACTGAAGCTTTCTTT.